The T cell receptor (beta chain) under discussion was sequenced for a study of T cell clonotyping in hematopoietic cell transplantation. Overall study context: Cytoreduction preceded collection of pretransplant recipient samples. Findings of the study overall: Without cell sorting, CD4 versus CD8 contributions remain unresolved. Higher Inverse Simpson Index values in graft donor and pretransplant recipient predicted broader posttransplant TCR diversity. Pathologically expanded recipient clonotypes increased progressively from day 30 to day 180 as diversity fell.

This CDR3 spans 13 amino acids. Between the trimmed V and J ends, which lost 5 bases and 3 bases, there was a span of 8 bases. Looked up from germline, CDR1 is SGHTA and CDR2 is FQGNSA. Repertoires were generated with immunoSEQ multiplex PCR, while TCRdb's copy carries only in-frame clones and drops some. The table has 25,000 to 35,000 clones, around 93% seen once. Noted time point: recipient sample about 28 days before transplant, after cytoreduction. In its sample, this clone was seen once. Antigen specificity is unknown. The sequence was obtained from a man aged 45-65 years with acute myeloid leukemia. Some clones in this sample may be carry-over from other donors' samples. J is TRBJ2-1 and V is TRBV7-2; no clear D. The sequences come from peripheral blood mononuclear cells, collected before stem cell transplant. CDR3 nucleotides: TGTGCCAGCAGCCCCGACCTCTACAATGAGCAGTTCTTC. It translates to CASSPDLYNEQFF. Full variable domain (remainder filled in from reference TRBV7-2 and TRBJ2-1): GAGVSQSPSNKVTEKGKDVELRCDPISGHTALYWYRQSLGQGLEFLIYFQGNSAPDKSGLPSDRFSAERTGGSVSTLTIQRTQQEDSAVYLCASSPDLYNEQFFGPGTRLTVL.